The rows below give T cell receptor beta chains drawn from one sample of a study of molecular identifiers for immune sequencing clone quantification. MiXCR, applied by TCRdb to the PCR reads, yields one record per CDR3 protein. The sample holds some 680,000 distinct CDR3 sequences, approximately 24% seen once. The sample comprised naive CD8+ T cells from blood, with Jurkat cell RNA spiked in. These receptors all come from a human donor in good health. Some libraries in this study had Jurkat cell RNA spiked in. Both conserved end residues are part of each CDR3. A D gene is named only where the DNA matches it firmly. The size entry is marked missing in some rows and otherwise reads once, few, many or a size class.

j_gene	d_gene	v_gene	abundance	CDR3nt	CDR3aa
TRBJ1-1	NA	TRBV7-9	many	TGTGCCAGCAGCTTAATGTCGGTCACGAACACTGAAGCTTTCTTT	CASSLMSVTNTEAFF
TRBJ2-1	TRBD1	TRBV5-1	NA	TGCGCCAGCGGCTTTTGGCGTCAGGGGGCCTACAATGAGCAGTTCTTC	CASGFWRQGAYNEQFF
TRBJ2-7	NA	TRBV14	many	TGTGCCAGTCGACAGTCGTCAGCCTACGAGCAGTACTTC	CASRQSSAYEQYF
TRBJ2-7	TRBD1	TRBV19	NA	TGTGCCAGTAGTACCGGACAGGGTTGGCACGAGCAGTACTTC	CASSTGQGWHEQYF
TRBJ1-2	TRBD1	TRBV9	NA	TGTGCCAGCAGCGTAGGGGGACAGGCGAACTATGGCTACACCTTC	CASSVGGQANYGYTF
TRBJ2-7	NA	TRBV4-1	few	TGCGCCAGCAGCTCCGGATACAGGGGAGGCTTACTTGAGGACGAGCAGTACTTC	CASSSGYRGGLLEDEQYF
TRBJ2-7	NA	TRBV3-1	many	TGTGCCAGCAGCCAAGAAGGATTCGCGCTGGGTTTCTACGAGCAGTACTTC	CASSQEGFALGFYEQYF
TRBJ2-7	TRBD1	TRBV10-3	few	TGTGCCATCAAACAGGGGAGTACCTACGAGCAGTACTTC	CAIKQGSTYEQYF
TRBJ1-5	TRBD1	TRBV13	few	TGTGCCAGCAGCCTGGGGACAGGGGAAAATCAGCCCCAGCATTTT	CASSLGTGENQPQHF
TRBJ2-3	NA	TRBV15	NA	TGTGCCACCAGCAGAGAAGAGATTGGATCCTTCACAGATACGCAGTATTTT	CATSREEIGSFTDTQYF
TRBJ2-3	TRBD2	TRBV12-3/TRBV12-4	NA	TGTGCCAGCAGCCGGACTAGCGGGGGCCCAGCTCCGCCGTCTTTT	CASSRTSGGPAPPSF
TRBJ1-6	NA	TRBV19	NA	TGTGCCAGTAGTTCGGACAGCAATTCACCCCTCCACTTT	CASSSDSNSPLHF
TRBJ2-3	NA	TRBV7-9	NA	TGTGCCAGCAGCCCGGGACCATTAGCGGCAGATACGAAGTATTTT	CASSPGPLAADTKYF
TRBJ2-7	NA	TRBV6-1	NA	TGTGCCAGCAATGAGGGGTCCCACGAGCAGTACTTC	CASNEGSHEQYF
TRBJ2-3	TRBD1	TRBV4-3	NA	TGCGCCGGCAGCCAAGCCGGGACAGGGTCCATCCCAGATACGCAGTATTTT	CAGSQAGTGSIPDTQYF
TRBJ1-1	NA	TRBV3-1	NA	TGTGCCCGCCGCCCAATCGGGGGGCCCGCCCCCGATCCTGCAGCTTTCTTT	CARRPIGGPAPDPAAFF
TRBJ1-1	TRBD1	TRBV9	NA	TGTGCCAGCAGCGTAGTGACAGGGAGGGGGGACACTGAAGCTTTCTTT	CASSVVTGRGDTEAFF
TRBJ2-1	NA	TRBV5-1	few	TGCGCCAGCAGCTTGCGAAGTCGGCGGGGAGTCGATGAGCAGTTCTTC	CASSLRSRRGVDEQFF
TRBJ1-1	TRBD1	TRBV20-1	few	TGCAGGGGGGGACAGGGGCTTTCTGGCGCAACTAGAAAAGCTTTCTTT	CRGGQGLSGATRKAFF
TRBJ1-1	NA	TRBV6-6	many	TGTGCCAGCAGCCCAATACCAGAGGCTTTCTTT	CASSPIPEAFF
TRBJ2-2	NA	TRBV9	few	TGTGCCAGCAGCGTAGACGGCTTCGGGGAGCTGTTTTTT	CASSVDGFGELFF
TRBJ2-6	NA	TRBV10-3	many	TGTGCCATCACCGCGGAATCTGGGGCCAACGTCCTGACTTTC	CAITAESGANVLTF
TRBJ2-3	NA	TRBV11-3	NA	TGTGCCAGCAGCTTAAGGTCAGCCTCTAGCACAGATACGCAGTATTTT	CASSLRSASSTDTQYF
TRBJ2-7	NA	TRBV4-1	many	TGCGCCAGCAGCCAAGATTTAATGGAGGTGGGGGTAGAGCAGTACTTC	CASSQDLMEVGVEQYF
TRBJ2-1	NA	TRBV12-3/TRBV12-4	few	TGTGCCAGCAGGCACGACCCCCATGAGCAGTTCTTC	CASRHDPHEQFF
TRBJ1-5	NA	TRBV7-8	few	TGTGCCAGCCCTCACGGGGGTGAGGATCAGCCCCAGCATTTT	CASPHGGEDQPQHF
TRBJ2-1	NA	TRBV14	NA	TGTGCCAGCAGCCAAGATTTTGGGCTACCGGGACTTGAGGTCAATGAGCAGTTCTTC	CASSQDFGLPGLEVNEQFF
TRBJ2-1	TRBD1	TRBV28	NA	TGTGCCAGCAGGTCGTTTAGTAAGGGACAGGCATACAATGAGCAGTTCTTC	CASRSFSKGQAYNEQFF
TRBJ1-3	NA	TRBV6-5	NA	TGTGCCGGCAGCCCCCTGAGGGAAACTAAAAACACCATATATTTT	CAGSPLRETKNTIYF
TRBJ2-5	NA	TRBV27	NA	TGTGCCAGCAGTTTAGGGGGCATTGGGGACCAGTACTTC	CASSLGGIGDQYF
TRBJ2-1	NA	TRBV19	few	TGTGCCAGTAGTCCCTCCGCCGGGAGTGTTACCTACAATGAGCAGTTCTTC	CASSPSAGSVTYNEQFF
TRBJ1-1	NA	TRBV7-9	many	TGTGCCAGCAGCTTAGTACAGACTGAAGCTTTCTTT	CASSLVQTEAFF
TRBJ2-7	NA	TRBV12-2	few	TGTGCAAGTCGCTTAGCTACCGGGACAGGGTTCCGCGAGCAGTACTTC	CASRLATGTGFREQYF
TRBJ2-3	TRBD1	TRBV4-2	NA	TGTGCCAGCAGCCACCGGGACAGTGGCACAGATACGCAGTATTTT	CASSHRDSGTDTQYF
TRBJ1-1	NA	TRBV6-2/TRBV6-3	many	TGTGCCAGCAGTTTTTTTAAACTGTTGAACACTGAAGCTTTCTTT	CASSFFKLLNTEAFF
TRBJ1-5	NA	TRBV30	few	TGTGCCTGGGGTGCTGGGCAGGGGAATCAGCCCCAGCATTTT	CAWGAGQGNQPQHF
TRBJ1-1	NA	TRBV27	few	TGTGCCAGCCTAGGAGACCAGTTGACTGAAGCTTTCTTT	CASLGDQLTEAFF
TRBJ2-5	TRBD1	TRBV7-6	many	TGTGCCAGCAGCTTAGAACCAGGGGGTTCCCAAGAGACCCAGTACTTC	CASSLEPGGSQETQYF
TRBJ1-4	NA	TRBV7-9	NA	TGTGCCAGCAGCCGAGAAGAGGTACAGAGTGAAGAACTGTTTTTT	CASSREEVQSEELFF
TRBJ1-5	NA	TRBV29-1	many	TGCAGCCCCCCGGATGGTCAGCCCCAGCATTTT	CSPPDGQPQHF
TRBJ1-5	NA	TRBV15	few	TGTGCCACCAGCAGGCGTCAGGGATATAGCAATCAGCCCCAGCATTTT	CATSRRQGYSNQPQHF
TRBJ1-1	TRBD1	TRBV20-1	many	TGCAGTGCTAGAGGAAAGGACAGGTATACTAACACTGAAGCTTTCTTT	CSARGKDRYTNTEAFF
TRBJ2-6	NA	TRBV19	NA	TGTGCCAGTAGTACCGGGGGGCGAGGGGCCAACGTCCTGACTTTC	CASSTGGRGANVLTF
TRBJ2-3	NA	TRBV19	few	TGTGCCAGTAGTGATCAACAGGGAAAGGGGGAATACACAGATACGCAGTATTTT	CASSDQQGKGEYTDTQYF
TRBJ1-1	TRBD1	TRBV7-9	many	TGTGCCAGCAGCTTAATCACAGGGGGGATTATTAACACTGAAGCTTTCTTT	CASSLITGGIINTEAFF
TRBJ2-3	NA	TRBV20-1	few	TGCAGTGCCGGAACAACCGGGACCCTAACAGATACGCAGTATTTT	CSAGTTGTLTDTQYF
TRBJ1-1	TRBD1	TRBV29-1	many	TGCAGCGTTGTCCCGACAGGGATCGCTTTCTTT	CSVVPTGIAFF
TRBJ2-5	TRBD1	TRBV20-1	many	TGCAGTGCTAGTTTAGGACAGGGGGTGGAGACCCAGTACTTC	CSASLGQGVETQYF